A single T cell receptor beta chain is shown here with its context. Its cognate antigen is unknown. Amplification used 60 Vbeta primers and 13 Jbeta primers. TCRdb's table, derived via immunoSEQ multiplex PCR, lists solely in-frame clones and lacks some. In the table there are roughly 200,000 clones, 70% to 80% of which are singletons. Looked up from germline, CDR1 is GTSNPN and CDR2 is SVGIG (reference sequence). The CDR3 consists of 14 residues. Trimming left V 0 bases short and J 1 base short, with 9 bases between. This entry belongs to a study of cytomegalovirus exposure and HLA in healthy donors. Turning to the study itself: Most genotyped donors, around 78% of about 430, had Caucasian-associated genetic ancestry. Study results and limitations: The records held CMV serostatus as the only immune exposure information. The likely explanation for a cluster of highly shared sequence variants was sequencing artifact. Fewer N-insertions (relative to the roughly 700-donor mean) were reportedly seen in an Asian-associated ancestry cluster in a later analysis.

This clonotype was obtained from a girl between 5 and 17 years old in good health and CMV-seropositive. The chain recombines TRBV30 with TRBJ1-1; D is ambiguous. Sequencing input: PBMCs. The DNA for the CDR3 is TGTGCCTGGAGTGTAGGTCAGGCGAACACTGAAGCTTTCTTT. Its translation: CAWSVGQANTEAFF.